This paragraph covers one T cell receptor beta chain sequence. The target of this receptor is not known. No base quality information exists; no much larger clone differs at one position. These data come from a study of control samples from healthy donors and cancer patients (dated by TCRdb to 2020 to 2021). Library preparation was by the immunoSEQ multiplex PCR assay. TCRdb holds this immuneACCESS table with in-frame rearrangements only. Some clones are missing; in checked studies, unresolved V genes explain under half, and the rest has no known cause. The sample table contains about 55,000 clones; only one count was recorded for approximately 95% of them. The top ten hold 0.85% to 1.4% of the sample. Trimming at the junction amounts to 0 bases on V and 1 base on J, and the germline ends lie 8 bases apart. The CDR3 has 15 amino acids, counting the end cysteine and phenylalanine. Here the CDR3 DNA is all that survives: 45 bases in frame from base 1. Via the germline V gene, CDR1 is SGDLS and CDR2 YYNGEE.

This receptor was identified in a young woman in good health. The V and J genes are TRBV9 and TRBJ1-3, with TRBD1 as a weak D call on 5 bases. Sequencing was carried out using blood. In nucleotides, the sequence is TGTGCCAGCAGCGTAGGGGGACTGTCTGGAAACACCATATATTTT. Translated, this is CASSVGGLSGNTIYF.